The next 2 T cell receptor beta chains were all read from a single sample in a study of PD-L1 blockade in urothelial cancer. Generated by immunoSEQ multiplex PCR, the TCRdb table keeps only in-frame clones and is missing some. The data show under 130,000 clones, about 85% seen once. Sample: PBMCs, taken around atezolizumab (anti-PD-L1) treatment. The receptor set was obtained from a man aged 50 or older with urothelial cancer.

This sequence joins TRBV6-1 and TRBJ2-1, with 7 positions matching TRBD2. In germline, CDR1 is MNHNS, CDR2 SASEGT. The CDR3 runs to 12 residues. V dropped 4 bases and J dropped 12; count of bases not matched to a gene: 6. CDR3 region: CASSGGLVWQFF. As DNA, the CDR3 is TGTGCCAGCAGTGGAGGACTAGTTTGGCAGTTCTTC.

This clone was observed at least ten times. DNA of the CDR3: TGCGCCAGCAGCCAAGCCCCCACCCAGGGATGGGACGAGCAGTACTTC. This encodes CASSQAPTQGWDEQYF. The chain carries TRBV4-1 and TRBJ2-7; a possible D gene is TRBD1 (5 bases). Germline lookup yields CDR1 MGHRA and CDR2 YSYEKL. Trimming pared 1 base from V and 5 bases from J, leaving 18 bases between. There are 16 residues in the CDR3.